This TCR beta chain was observed in a study of blood T cell repertoires in COVID-19. Study summary: From T cells, B-cell-depleted T cells, or PBMCs came the material, which was cDNA or gDNA.

Original methodology: From reference gene primer amplification, estimates of nucleated cell counts were derived. The protocol was immunoSEQ multiplex PCR, while the TCRdb copy is restricted to in-frame clones and leaves out a portion. From that table come the V and J calls and clone size; the DNA was used to work out D and trimming. The sample includes more than 95,000 clones, approximately 86% seen only once; the top ten take approximately 7.7%. The germline V and J ends were trimmed by 3 bases and 2 bases, with 8 bases remaining between them. This CDR3 spans 13 amino acids. Per the germline V gene, CDR1 is LNHDA and CDR2 is SQIVND (reference sequence). This clone has only a few counts.

The chain recombines TRBV19 with TRBJ2-7, with a tentative D call TRBD1 (5 bases). This receptor was taken from a human donor in a cohort sampled during active COVID-19. What was sequenced was peripheral blood. CDR3 DNA sequence: TGTGCCAGTAGTATTCAGACAGCCTACGAGCAGTACTTC. Amino acid sequence: CASSIQTAYEQYF.